The source of this T cell receptor beta chain is a study of early T cells in non-severe SARS-CoV-2 infection. Study-level background: Sequencing was performed on bulk RNA from unsorted whole blood, leaving chains unpaired.

In germline, CDR1 is SQVTM, CDR2 ANQGSEA. The CDR3 is made up of 12 amino acids. Between the trimmed V and J ends, which lost 4 bases and 5 bases, there was a span of 9 bases. This clonotype has more than one count but fewer than ten. No antigen is known for it. Each single cDNA molecule received a unique molecular identifier. TCRdb reanalysed the 5' RACE reads using MiXCR and keeps one entry per CDR3 protein. Found here are more than 95,000 distinct CDR3 sequences, about 11% of them singletons; the top ten hold around 4.7%. Study-level results: There was a bias toward anti-spike CD8 responses in VDJdb matching, which missed private and CD4 specificities.

V and J are TRBV29-1 and TRBJ2-1; D call uncertain. This TCR came from an adult who was a healthcare worker with PCR-confirmed SARS-CoV-2 infection or an uninfected control (not recorded which). The sequencing used whole blood, collected at baseline. CDR3 amino acids: CSVVEQDNEQFF. The DNA of the CDR3 is TGCAGCGTTGTAGAGCAGGACAATGAGCAGTTCTTC.